This T cell receptor (beta chain) was retrieved from a study of T-cell memory formation after mild COVID-19. TCRdb redid the calling of the 5' RACE reads with MiXCR, one entry per CDR3 protein. Here the sample spans 300,000 to 350,000 distinct CDR3 sequences, roughly 13% being singletons. Notes on the study in general: Clones that contracted clustered mainly in CM and EM if CD4+ and in EMRA if CD8+.

On this clonotype: Its antigen remains unknown.

Germline V lookup: CDR1 SGHAT, CDR2 FQNNGV. CDR3 size: 16 residues. Deletions cut 5 bases from V and 2 bases from J, with 17 bases between. The sequence was collected from a man aged 18 to 29 who had mild COVID-19 (a few samples of this study predate the infection). Cell type and time point are not known. V and J are TRBV11-2 and TRBJ2-3, with D perhaps matching TRBD1 or TRBD2 (5 bases each). Sequenced: PBMCs or a T cell subset sorted from them (not recorded which). CDR3 region: CASSPWGRESTDTQYF. The CDR3 bases are TGTGCCAGCAGCCCATGGGGACGAGAATCCACAGATACGCAGTATTTT.